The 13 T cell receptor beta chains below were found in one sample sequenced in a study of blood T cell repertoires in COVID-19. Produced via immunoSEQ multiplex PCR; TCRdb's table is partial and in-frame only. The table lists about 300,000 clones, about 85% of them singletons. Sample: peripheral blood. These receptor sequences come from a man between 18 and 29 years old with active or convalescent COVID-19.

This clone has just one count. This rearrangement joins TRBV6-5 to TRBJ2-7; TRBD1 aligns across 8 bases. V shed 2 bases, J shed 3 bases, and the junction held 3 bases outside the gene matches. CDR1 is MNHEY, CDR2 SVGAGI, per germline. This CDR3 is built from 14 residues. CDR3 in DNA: TGTGCCAGCAGTTACGACAGGGGACTCTACGAGCAGTACTTC. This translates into CASSYDRGLYEQYF.

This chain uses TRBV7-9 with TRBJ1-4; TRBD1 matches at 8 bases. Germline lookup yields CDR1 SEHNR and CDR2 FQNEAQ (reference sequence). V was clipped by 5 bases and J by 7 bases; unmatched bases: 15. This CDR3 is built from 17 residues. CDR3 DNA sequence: TGTGCCAGCAGCCCAGAAACAGGGGGGGGAGTTGGTGAAAAACTGTTTTTT. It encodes CASSPETGGGVGEKLFF.

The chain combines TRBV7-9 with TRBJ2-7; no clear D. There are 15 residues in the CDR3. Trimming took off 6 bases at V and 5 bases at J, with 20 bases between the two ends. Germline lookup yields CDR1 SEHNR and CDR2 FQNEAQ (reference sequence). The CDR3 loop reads CASSSRQFAPHEQYF. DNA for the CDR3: TGTGCCAGCAGTTCGCGACAATTTGCACCCCACGAGCAGTACTTC.

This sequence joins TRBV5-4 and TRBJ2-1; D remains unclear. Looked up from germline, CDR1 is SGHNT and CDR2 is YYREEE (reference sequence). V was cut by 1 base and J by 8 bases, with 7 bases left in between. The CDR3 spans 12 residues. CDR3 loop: CASSLPADEQFF. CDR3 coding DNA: TGTGCCAGCAGCTTGCCGGCGGATGAGCAGTTCTTC.

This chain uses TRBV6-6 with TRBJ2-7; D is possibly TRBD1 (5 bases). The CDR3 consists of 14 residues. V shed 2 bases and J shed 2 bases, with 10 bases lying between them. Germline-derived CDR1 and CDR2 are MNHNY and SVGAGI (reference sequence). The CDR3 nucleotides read TGTGCCAGCAGTTACGGCCTAGGGGCCTACGAGCAGTACTTC. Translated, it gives CASSYGLGAYEQYF.

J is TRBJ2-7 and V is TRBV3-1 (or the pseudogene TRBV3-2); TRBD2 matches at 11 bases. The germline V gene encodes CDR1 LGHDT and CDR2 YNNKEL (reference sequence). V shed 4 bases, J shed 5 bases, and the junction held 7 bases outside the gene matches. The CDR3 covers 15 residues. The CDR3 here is CASSPTSGIPHEQYF. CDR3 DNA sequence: TGTGCCAGCAGCCCGACTAGCGGGATTCCCCACGAGCAGTACTTC.

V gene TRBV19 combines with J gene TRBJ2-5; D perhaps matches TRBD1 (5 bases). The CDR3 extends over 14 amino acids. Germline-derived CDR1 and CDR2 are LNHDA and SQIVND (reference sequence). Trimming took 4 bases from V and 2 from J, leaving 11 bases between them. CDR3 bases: TGTGCCAGTAGTAGGCAGGGTCGACAAGAGACCCAGTACTTC. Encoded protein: CASSRQGRQETQYF.

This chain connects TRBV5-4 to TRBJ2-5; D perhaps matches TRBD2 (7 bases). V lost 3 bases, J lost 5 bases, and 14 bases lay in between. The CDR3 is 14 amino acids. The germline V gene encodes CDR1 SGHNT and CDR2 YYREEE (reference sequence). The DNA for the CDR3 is TGTGCCAGCAGCTACCAGGGGCGGGAGGAGACCCAGTACTTC. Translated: CASSYQGREETQYF.

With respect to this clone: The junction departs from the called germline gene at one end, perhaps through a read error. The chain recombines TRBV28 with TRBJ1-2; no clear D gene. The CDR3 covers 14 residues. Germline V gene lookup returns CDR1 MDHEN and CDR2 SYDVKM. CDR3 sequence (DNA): TGTGCAAGCACCCAGGTGGAAGGAATCTCCGGCTACACCTTC. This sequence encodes CASTQVEGISGYTF.

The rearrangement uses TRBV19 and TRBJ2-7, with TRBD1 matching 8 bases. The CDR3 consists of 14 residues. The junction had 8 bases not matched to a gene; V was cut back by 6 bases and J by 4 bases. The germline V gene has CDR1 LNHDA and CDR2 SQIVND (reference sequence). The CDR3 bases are TGTGCCAGTAGCCCCGGGACAGGAGCTTACGAGCAGTACTTC. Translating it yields CASSPGTGAYEQYF.

The CDR3 region is CASSPPGIYGYTF. The CDR3 DNA reads as TGTGCCAGCAGCCCCCCAGGGATCTATGGCTACACCTTC. This chain connects TRBV7-9 to TRBJ1-2; D might be TRBD1 (5 bases). The V and J ends lost 5 bases and 4 bases respectively, with 11 bases between them. Germline CDR1 SEHNR, CDR2 FQNEAQ (reference sequence). The length of the CDR3 is 13 residues.

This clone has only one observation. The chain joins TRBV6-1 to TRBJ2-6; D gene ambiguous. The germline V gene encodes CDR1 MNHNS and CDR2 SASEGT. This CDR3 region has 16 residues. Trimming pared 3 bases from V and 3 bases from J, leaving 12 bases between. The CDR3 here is CASSESSGIGANVLTF. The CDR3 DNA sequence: TGTGCCAGCAGTGAGTCCTCAGGAATTGGGGCCAACGTCCTGACTTTC.

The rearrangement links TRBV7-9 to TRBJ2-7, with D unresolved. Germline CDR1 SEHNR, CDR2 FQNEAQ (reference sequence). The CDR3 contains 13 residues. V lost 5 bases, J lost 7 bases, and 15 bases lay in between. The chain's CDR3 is CASSIILVREQYF. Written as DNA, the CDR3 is TGTGCCAGCAGCATTATTCTGGTTCGGGAGCAGTACTTC.